Shown below are 17 T cell receptor beta chains from a single sample sequenced in a study of molecular identifiers for immune sequencing clone quantification. A single record per CDR3 protein comes from TCRdb applying MiXCR to the PCR reads. This sample has some 96,000 distinct CDR3 sequences, with roughly 26% found just once. The sequenced material came from naive CD8+ T cells from blood, with Jurkat cell RNA spiked in. Subset indicated: FACS-sorted CD8+CD4-CCR7+CD45RA+ naive T cells. The receptors were gathered from a human donor in good health. Some libraries in this study had Jurkat cell RNA spiked in.

There are a few counts of this clonotype. The CDR3 end shows no conserved phenylalanine or tryptophan, and so a read error is likely. The chain joins TRBV7-9 to TRBJ2-7, with 10 bases fitting TRBD1. The CDR3 length is 15 residues. The V gene's germline CDR1 is SEHNR and CDR2 FQNEAQ (reference sequence). The junction had 5 bases not matched to a gene; V was cut back by 4 bases and J by 2 bases. The CDR3 is CASSSPGQGTYEQYL. The DNA of the CDR3 is TGTGCCAGCAGCTCGCCGGGACAGGGGACCTACGAGCAGTACCTC.

At least ten counts were recorded for this clonotype. The J gene is TRBJ1-1, the V gene TRBV6-5; D is perhaps TRBD1 (5 bases). V lost 8 bases to trimming and J lost 7 bases, with 20 bases between them. The CDR3 has 14 amino acids. CDR1 MNHEY and CDR2 SVGAGI come from the germline V gene. CDR3 region: CASFVGGVGNEAFF. The DNA of the CDR3 is TGTGCCAGCTTCGTTGGGGGGGTCGGGAATGAAGCTTTCTTT.

In its sample, this clonotype was seen many times. For the CDR3, the DNA is TGCGCCATCTCCGAGGCGGACACTGAAGCTTTCTTT. As protein: CAISEADTEAFF. V usage is TRBV10-2 and J usage is TRBJ1-1; D remains ambiguous. CDR3 length equals 12 residues. Germline V gene data show CDR1 as WSHSY and CDR2 as SAAADI. Trimming took 10 bases from V and 3 from J, leaving 12 bases between them.

Details on this clonotype: A much larger clone lies a single base off, so this may be a read error. The J gene is TRBJ2-3, the V gene TRBV19; 9 bases fit TRBD2. CDR1 LNHDA and CDR2 SQIVND come from the germline V gene (reference sequence). The CDR3 loop spans 17 amino acids. The CDR3 coding sequence is TGTGCCAGGAGTAATGTGCTAGCGGGGCCACTCACAGATACGCAGTATTTT. This gives the protein CARSNVLAGPLTDTQYF.

This clonotype was counted between two and nine times. The rearrangement uses TRBV6-4 and TRBJ2-3; D is uncertain. The germline gives CDR1 MRHNA, CDR2 SNTAGT. This CDR3 contains 15 residues. Trimming took off 0 bases at V and 6 bases at J, with 13 bases between the two ends. The CDR3 sequence is CASSDSGSYGDTQYF. The CDR3 coding sequence is TGTGCCAGCAGTGACTCAGGATCTTATGGGGATACGCAGTATTTT.

The chain couples TRBV6-2 or TRBV6-3 to TRBJ2-1; no clear D gene. CDR1 and CDR2 (germline): MNHEY, SVGEGT. V was trimmed by 1 base and J by 6 bases, leaving 7 bases between them. The CDR3 covers 13 residues. CDR3 sequence (DNA): TGTGCCAGCAGTTACTTGCGTCTCAATGAGCAGTTCTTC. This translates into CASSYLRLNEQFF.

As to this clonotype: A much more abundant neighbour one base away suggests this may be a read error. The rearrangement joins TRBV27 to TRBJ2-7; TRBD1 or TRBD2 may be the D gene (5 bases each). Germline V CDR1 and CDR2: MNHEY, SMNVEV (reference sequence). This CDR3 spans 12 amino acids. V shed 11 bases and J shed 5 bases, with 16 bases lying between them. The CDR3 reads CAGGSGTHEQYF. Written as DNA, the CDR3 is TGTGCCGGCGGGTCAGGGACCCACGAGCAGTACTTC.

Details on this clonotype: One base away lies a much larger clone, so this may be a sequencing read error. The chain recombines TRBV27 with TRBJ1-1; D remains unclear. The CDR3 extends over 13 amino acids. The germline CDR1 and CDR2 sequences are MNHEY and SMNVEV (reference sequence). Here the CDR3 DNA reads TGTGCCCGCAGAGGGTTTCTCAACACTGAAGCTTTCTTT. Its protein is CARRGFLNTEAFF.

This clonotype was recorded at least ten times. The CDR3 is CASSPGLAGIGGDTQYF. The CDR3 nucleotides are TGTGCCAGCAGCCCAGGACTAGCGGGAATAGGAGGAGATACGCAGTATTTT. The chain recombines TRBV7-9 with TRBJ2-3, with 12 bases matching TRBD2. V lost 5 bases to trimming and J lost 5 bases; unmatched junction nucleotides: 11. CDR1 is SEHNR, CDR2 FQNEAQ, per germline (reference sequence). The CDR3 has 17 amino acids.

This clonotype has a count of ten or more. The chain links TRBV4-3 to TRBJ2-4; D may be TRBD2 (6 bases). Trimming removed 1 base from V and 3 bases from J, with 13 bases in between. The CDR3 consists of 16 residues. The germline V gene has CDR1 LGHNA and CDR2 YSLEER. In DNA, the CDR3 is TGCGCCAGCAGCCAAGGCACGGGAGTAATCAAAAACATTCAGTACTTC. It translates to CASSQGTGVIKNIQYF.

This clonotype was recorded many times. CDR3 sequence (DNA): TGTGCCAGCAGTTTAGGCCAGGCCTACTACGAGCAGTACTTC. Translation: CASSLGQAYYEQYF. The V gene is TRBV12-3 or TRBV12-4, the J gene TRBJ2-7; D is undetermined. V lost 1 base, J lost 3 bases, and 10 bases lay in between. The CDR3 extends over 14 amino acids.

A note on this clonotype: The junction differs from germline at one of its ends, possibly a read error. The CDR3 DNA sequence: TGTGCCGGCAGAGACACAGGGGCCTGCGGGCGGTACTTC. This encodes CAGRDTGACGRYF. The chain recombines TRBV25-1 with TRBJ2-7; 7 positions match TRBD1. Germline V gives CDR1 MGHDK, CDR2 SYGVNS. The length of the CDR3 is 13 residues.

This clonotype has a count of ten or more. The rearrangement uses TRBV12-3 or TRBV12-4 and TRBJ1-2; 8 nucleotides match TRBD1. This CDR3 spans 14 amino acids. V shed 6 bases, J shed 7 bases, and the junction held 10 bases outside the gene matches. The CDR3 DNA reads TGTGCCAGCAGCCTGGACAGGGTTGGAGCTGGCTACACCTTC. This encodes CASSLDRVGAGYTF.

A remark on this clonotype: Germline and junction disagree at one end, which may indicate a read error. This chain links TRBV5-3 with TRBJ2-7; D uncertain. TRBV5-3 is noted as an ORF with a role that remains uncertain. The length of the CDR3 is 14 residues. CDR3 protein: CASSLGQCAYEQYF. The CDR3 nucleotides are TGTGCCAGCAGCTTGGGCCAGTGTGCCTACGAGCAGTACTTC.

A word on this clonotype: One end of the junction fails to match germline, which may point to a read error. The rearrangement links TRBV20-1 to TRBJ2-7; D is uncertain. The CDR3 spans 13 residues. The germline V gene encodes CDR1 DFQATT and CDR2 SNEGSKA (reference sequence). The CDR3 sequence: CSARGRLTYERYF. The CDR3 bases are TGCAGTGCTAGAGGTAGACTCACCTACGAGCGGTACTTC.

The chain recombines TRBV19 with TRBJ2-7, with 9 bases that match TRBD1. CDR3 length: 14 residues. The V segment lost 3 bases and the J segment 4 bases; nucleotides outside the gene matches: 4. Germline CDR1 is LNHDA and CDR2 is SQIVND (reference sequence). The chain's CDR3 is CASSMGQGIYEQYF. For the CDR3, the DNA is TGTGCCAGTAGTATGGGACAGGGTATATACGAGCAGTACTTC.

This clonotype has a count of ten or more. V is TRBV7-2 and J is TRBJ2-3, with TRBD2 identical over 7 bases. The CDR3 contains 13 residues. Looked up from germline, CDR1 is SGHTA and CDR2 is FQGNSA. J gave up 8 bases and V 6 bases, and 8 bases lay outside the gene matches. This CDR3 is CASSSSGGGTQYF. CDR3 in DNA: TGTGCCAGCAGTTCTAGCGGCGGGGGTACGCAGTATTTT.